This passage covers 19 T cell receptor beta chains from one sample sequenced in a study of blood T cell repertoires in COVID-19. Sequencing used immunoSEQ multiplex PCR; TCRdb keeps in-frame clones, though not all of them. The sample records 350,000 or so clones, around 87% being singletons. Sequenced: peripheral blood. The receptors come from a woman in her 30s with COVID-19, enrolled during active disease.

The table lists this clone with a few counts. This chain connects TRBV5-4 to TRBJ2-5; the D is unclear. Germline CDR1 SGHNT, CDR2 YYREEE (reference sequence). The CDR3 length is 12 residues. The germline V and J ends were trimmed by 0 bases and 4 bases, with 4 bases remaining between them. The CDR3 sequence is CASSLDLETQYF. CDR3 coding DNA: TGTGCCAGCAGCTTGGACTTAGAGACCCAGTACTTC.

This clone has just one count. CDR3 residues: CASRPRSGRVGNEQFF. CDR3 DNA: TGTGCCAGCAGGCCCCGTAGCGGGAGGGTTGGTAATGAGCAGTTCTTC. The chain combines TRBV28 with TRBJ2-1; 11 bases agree with TRBD2. The CDR3 extends over 16 amino acids. The junction had 11 bases not matched to a gene; V was cut back by 6 bases and J by 7 bases. The germline CDR1 and CDR2 sequences are MDHEN and SYDVKM.

This chain connects TRBV6-5 to TRBJ2-6; weak D call: TRBD1 (5 bases). Trimming shortened V by 6 bases and J by 4 bases, and 13 bases separated the two germline ends. This CDR3 is 15 amino acids long. Germline values: CDR1 MNHEY, CDR2 SVGAGI. DNA for the CDR3: TGTGCCAGCAGCTGGGGCGTAACCGGGGCCAACGTCCTGACTTTC. Its protein product is CASSWGVTGANVLTF.

This chain links TRBV25-1 with TRBJ2-1; 8 positions match TRBD2. The V gene's germline CDR1 is MGHDK and CDR2 SYGVNS. This CDR3 is 16 amino acids long. Germline trimming cut 5 bases from V and 1 base from J; bases unmatched to any gene: 7. CDR3 sequence reads: CASSHLRGGSYNEQFF. CDR3 sequence (DNA): TGTGCCAGCAGTCACCTCCGGGGGGGGTCCTACAATGAGCAGTTCTTC.

The CDR3 DNA reads as TGCGCCAGCAGTCAATGGACAAGGGTCGGCTCCTATAATTCACCCCTCCACTTT. It translates to CASSQWTRVGSYNSPLHF. The V and J genes are TRBV23-1 and TRBJ1-6; possible D gene TRBD1, 5 bases. TRBV23-1 qualifies as an ORF whose function is uncertain. The V end was cut by 1 base, the J end by 0 bases, with 13 bases between. The CDR3 spans 18 residues.

The chain joins TRBV21-1 to TRBJ2-7; the D segment call TRBD2 is taken from the table without a DNA check. TRBV21-1 is annotated as a pseudogene. The CDR3 sequence is 16 residues long. CDR3 in amino acids: CASSPSGTSGSLGQYF. Written as DNA, the CDR3 is TGTGCCAGCAGCCCTTCAGGGACTAGCGGGAGCCTAGGGCAGTACTTC.

This chain links TRBV9 with TRBJ2-6; tentatively, D is TRBD1 (6 bases). Per germline, CDR1 SGDLS and CDR2 YYNGEE. V gave up 5 bases and J gave up 1 base, with 10 bases separating them. The CDR3 spans 15 residues. The CDR3, as DNA: TGTGCCAGCAGGGGGGCCGGGTCTGGGGCCAACGTCCTGACTTTC. This encodes CASRGAGSGANVLTF.

The chain has TRBV5-1 and TRBJ2-7; 10 nucleotides align to TRBD1. V was clipped by 1 base and J by 6 bases; unmatched bases: 10. The germline gives CDR1 SGHRS, CDR2 YFSETQ. The CDR3 contains 16 residues. The CDR3 coding sequence is TGCGCCAGCAGCTTGATGTCGGGACAGGGGTTTTTCGAGCAGTACTTC. The encoded protein is CASSLMSGQGFFEQYF. The entire variable domain, with the rest obtained from reference TRBV5-1 and TRBJ2-7, is as follows: KAGVTQTPRYLIKTRGQQVTLSCSPISGHRSVSWYQQTPGQGLQFLFEYFSETQRNKGNFPGRFSGRQFSNSRSEMNVSTLELGDSALYLCASSLMSGQGFFEQYFGPGTRLTVT.

The gene calls are TRBV5-1 and TRBJ2-1, with TRBD2 matching over 8 bases. The CDR3 totals 16 residues. J was trimmed by 5 bases and V by 4 bases; bases with no gene match: 11. Germline CDR1 and CDR2: SGHRS and YFSETQ. The CDR3 spells CASSALWLAGDNEQFF. DNA for the CDR3: TGCGCCAGCAGCGCCCTGTGGCTAGCGGGCGACAATGAGCAGTTCTTC. Complete variable domain (other parts from reference TRBV5-1 and TRBJ2-1): KAGVTQTPRYLIKTRGQQVTLSCSPISGHRSVSWYQQTPGQGLQFLFEYFSETQRNKGNFPGRFSGRQFSNSRSEMNVSTLELGDSALYLCASSALWLAGDNEQFFGPGTRLTVL.

The J gene is TRBJ2-1, the V gene TRBV7-2, with D maybe TRBD2 (5 bases). CDR3 size: 16 residues. V lost 5 bases and J lost 0, with 14 bases in between. Germline-derived CDR1 and CDR2 are SGHTA and FQGNSA. In nucleotides, the CDR3 is TGTGCCAGCAGCCTCCCACATGGGAGCTCCTACAATGAGCAGTTCTTC. Translating it yields CASSLPHGSSYNEQFF.

CDR3 in DNA: TGTGCCAGCAGTTTGCCCCTTGCGGGAGGGGCTTACGAGCAGTACTTC. This gives the protein CASSLPLAGGAYEQYF. This chain uses TRBV6-6 with TRBJ2-7, with 9 bases lining up with TRBD2. V was clipped by 4 bases and J by 4 bases; unmatched bases: 11. Germline loops: CDR1 MNHNY, CDR2 SVGAGI (reference sequence). The CDR3 is 16 residues long.

This clone was counted once. CDR3: CASSLGGTENQPQHF. As DNA, the CDR3 is TGCGCCAGCAGCTTGGGGGGGACAGAGAATCAGCCCCAGCATTTT. The rearrangement uses TRBV5-1 and TRBJ1-5, with TRBD1 matching over 7 bases. V trimming: 0 bases; J trimming: 4 bases; junction bases outside the gene matches: 4. The CDR3 is 15 residues long. CDR1 SGHRS and CDR2 YFSETQ come from the germline V gene.

The chain couples TRBV7-8 to TRBJ2-5; D not certain. V was shortened by 4 bases and J by 1 base, with 10 bases between the two germline ends. The germline gives CDR1 SGHVS, CDR2 FQNEAQ. This CDR3 spans 14 amino acids. CDR3 loop: CASSYARGQETQYF. For the CDR3, the DNA is TGTGCCAGCAGCTATGCCCGCGGCCAAGAGACCCAGTACTTC.

This chain connects TRBV18 to TRBJ1-2; possible D gene TRBD1, 5 bases. The CDR3 contains 16 residues. V was cut by 4 bases and J by 6 bases, with 21 bases left in between. The germline gives CDR1 KGHSH, CDR2 LQKENI. The CDR3 coding sequence is TGTGCCAGCTCACTTAATTCAGGGAGGACCGGGGATGGCTACACCTTC. It codes for CASSLNSGRTGDGYTF.

This clone was observed a few times. CDR3 nucleotide sequence: TGTGCCAGTACCGAGAGGGGGAAACCCATATATTTT. Protein sequence: CASTERGKPIYF. The chain joins TRBV19 to TRBJ1-3; the D gene is possibly TRBD1 (6 bases). Germline V gene sequence: CDR1 LNHDA, CDR2 SQIVND (reference sequence). V lost 7 bases and J lost 11, with 15 bases in between. This CDR3 is 12 amino acids long.

This clone showed up just a few times. The chain uses TRBV7-9 and TRBJ2-3; 11 positions match TRBD1. CDR1 SEHNR and CDR2 FQNEAQ come from the germline V gene (reference sequence). There are 16 residues in the CDR3. Trimming took 3 bases from V and 6 from J; bases not matched to a gene: 8. CDR3: CASSFGQGALGDTQYF. Here the CDR3 DNA reads TGTGCCAGCAGCTTTGGACAGGGGGCCTTGGGGGATACGCAGTATTTT.

CDR3 in amino acids: CASNHSGDTEAFF. CDR3 coding DNA: TGTGCCAGCAACCACAGCGGGGACACTGAAGCTTTCTTT. The chain has TRBV21-1 and TRBJ1-1. TRBV21-1 is an annotated pseudogene. This CDR3 spans 13 amino acids.

The chain combines TRBV19 with TRBJ2-5; D is unresolved. Per the germline V gene, CDR1 is LNHDA and CDR2 is SQIVND (reference sequence). The V gene lost 3 bases and the J gene lost 2 bases, with 10 bases spanning the gap. CDR3 length: 14 residues. This CDR3 is CASSISGLQETQYF. The DNA of the CDR3 is TGTGCCAGTAGTATTTCCGGGTTACAAGAGACCCAGTACTTC.

The CDR3 here is CASSPGGTRAYEQYF. DNA of the CDR3: TGCGCCAGCAGCCCGGGGGGGACTAGGGCGTACGAGCAGTACTTC. V is TRBV5-1 and J is TRBJ2-7, with 8 bases aligning to TRBD2. There are 15 residues in the CDR3. The germline gives CDR1 SGHRS, CDR2 YFSETQ. The V gene end was trimmed by 4 bases and the J gene end by 4 bases; junction bases not matched to a gene: 10.